A selection of T cell receptor beta chains follows, all from one sample in a study of blood T cell repertoires in COVID-19. The method was immunoSEQ multiplex PCR; TCRdb's version includes in-frame clones alone and lacks a portion of them. This sample has about 73,000 clones, with over 80% found just once. Sequencing used peripheral blood. These receptor sequences come from a man older than 75 with active or convalescent COVID-19. Each CDR3 is given without its conserved first and last residue.

V gene,J gene,CDR3 length,CDR3 protein
TRBV30,TRBJ2-7,9,AWTRVGEQY
TRBV19,TRBJ2-3,10,ASNSQGNTQY
TRBV28,TRBJ1-1,12,ASSGGGQYTEAF
TRBV9,TRBJ2-4,17,ASSVAASGGGTGSNIQY
TRBV6-2/TRBV6-3,TRBJ1-1,13,ASSLRGQGVTEAF
TRBV6-6,TRBJ2-1,14,ASSSHSGKQVNEQF
TRBV19,TRBJ1-2,11,ASSIGGNYGYT
TRBV6-2/TRBV6-3,TRBJ2-3,13,ASSLIAGDGNTQY
TRBV5-1,TRBJ1-2,14,ASSLRGTASNYGYT
TRBV3-1/TRBV3-2,TRBJ2-3,13,ASSPLVGATDTQY
TRBV6-2/TRBV6-3,TRBJ2-1,13,ASSFWDYQRNEQF
TRBV21-1,TRBJ2-3,11,AKQGDYTDTQY
TRBV6-5,TRBJ1-6,13,ASSYRDTGVSPLH
TRBV2,TRBJ1-6,13,ASSDTRGQNSPLH
TRBV7-2,TRBJ2-1,13,ASSVAGVKGNEQF
TRBV6-5,TRBJ2-7,13,ASSPDRGKFYEQY
TRBV19,TRBJ2-2,14,ASSKRTYRDTGELF
TRBV19,TRBJ2-3,17,ASSRGHTRGDGSTDTQY
TRBV30,TRBJ1-5,13,AWSAEQGAQGPQH
TRBV3-1/TRBV3-2,TRBJ2-1,15,ASSPYRGQGAGNEQF
TRBV5-6,TRBJ1-4,13,ASSFSPGENEKLF
TRBV7-9,TRBJ2-7,12,ASSFSGHSYEQY
TRBV7-9,TRBJ2-3,15,ASNFVEGRGGTDTQY
TRBV5-1,TRBJ2-3,17,ASSPGLAGGNKYTDTQY
TRBV5-1,TRBJ1-2,12,ASSSTPGGYGYT
TRBV19,TRBJ2-7,13,ASSTLAGEIYEQY
TRBV6-6,TRBJ2-7,12,ASSYSLGLAGAD
TRBV4-3,TRBJ2-7,12,ASSQGQGHYEQY
TRBV19,TRBJ2-1,12,ASSVGLVYNEQF
TRBV6-5,TRBJ1-1,12,ASRTRGQNTEAF
TRBV5-6,TRBJ2-1,11,ASSFLAGDEQF
TRBV4-1,TRBJ1-1,15,ASSPTPTRGLGTEAF
TRBV11-3,TRBJ2-5,10,ASSWGEVTQY
TRBV28,TRBJ2-7,13,ASNPSGQLSYEQY
TRBV7-9,TRBJ2-7,13,ASSQSSTGVAEQY
TRBV4-1,TRBJ1-1,13,ASSLRTGGLAEAF
TRBV27,TRBJ2-7,13,ASSRYGTGVYEQY
TRBV9,TRBJ2-2,13,ASSVAPTDGGELF
TRBV5-5,TRBJ2-7,14,ASSLLRGTSGDEQY
TRBV12-3/TRBV12-4,TRBJ2-3,11,ASSLLGVDTQY
TRBV2,TRBJ2-1,13,ASSPRRTSYNEQF
TRBV5-1,TRBJ2-7,12,ASRVVDTSYEQY
TRBV18,TRBJ1-2,13,ASSPPGQGNSGYT
TRBV6-2/TRBV6-3,TRBJ2-4,12,ASSRTVPKNIQY